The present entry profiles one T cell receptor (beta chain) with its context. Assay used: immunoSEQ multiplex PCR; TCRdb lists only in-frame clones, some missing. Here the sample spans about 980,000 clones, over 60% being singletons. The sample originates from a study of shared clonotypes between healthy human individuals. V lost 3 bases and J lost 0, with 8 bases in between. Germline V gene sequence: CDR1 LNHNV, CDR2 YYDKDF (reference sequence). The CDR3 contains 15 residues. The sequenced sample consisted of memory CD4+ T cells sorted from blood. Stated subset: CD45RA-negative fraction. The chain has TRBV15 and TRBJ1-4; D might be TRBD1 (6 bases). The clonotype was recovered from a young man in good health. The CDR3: CATSSGQSTNEKLFF. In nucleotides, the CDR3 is TGTGCCACCAGCAGCGGACAGTCAACTAATGAAAAACTGTTTTTT. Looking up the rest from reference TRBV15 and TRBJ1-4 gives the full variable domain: DAMVIQNPRYQVTQFGKPVTLSCSQTLNHNVMYWYQQKSSQAPKLLFHYYDKDFNNEADTPDNFQSRRPNTSFCFLDIRSPGLGDTAMYLCATSSGQSTNEKLFFGSGTQLSVL.